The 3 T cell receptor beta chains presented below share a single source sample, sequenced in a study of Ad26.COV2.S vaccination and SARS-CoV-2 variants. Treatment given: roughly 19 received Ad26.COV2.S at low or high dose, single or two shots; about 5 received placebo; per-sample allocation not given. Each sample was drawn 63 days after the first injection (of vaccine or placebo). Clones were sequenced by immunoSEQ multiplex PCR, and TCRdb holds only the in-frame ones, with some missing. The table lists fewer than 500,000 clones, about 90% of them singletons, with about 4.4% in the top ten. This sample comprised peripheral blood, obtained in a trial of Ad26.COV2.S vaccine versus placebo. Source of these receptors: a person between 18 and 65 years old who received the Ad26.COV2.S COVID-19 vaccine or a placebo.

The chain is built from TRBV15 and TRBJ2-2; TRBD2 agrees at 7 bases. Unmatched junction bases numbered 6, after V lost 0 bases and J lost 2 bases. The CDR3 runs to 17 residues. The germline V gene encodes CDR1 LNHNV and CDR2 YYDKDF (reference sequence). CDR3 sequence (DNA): TGTGCCACCAGCAGAGAGGGGCTAGCGGCCAACACCGGGGAGCTGTTTTTT. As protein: CATSREGLAANTGELFF.

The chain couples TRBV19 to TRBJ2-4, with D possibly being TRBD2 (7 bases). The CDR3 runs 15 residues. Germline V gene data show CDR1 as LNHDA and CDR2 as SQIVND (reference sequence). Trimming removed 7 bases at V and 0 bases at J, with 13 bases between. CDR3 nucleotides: TGTGCCAGTAACGCGGGGGCTCTAGCCAAAAACATTCAGTACTTC. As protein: CASNAGALAKNIQYF. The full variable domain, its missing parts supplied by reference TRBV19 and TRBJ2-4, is DGGITQSPKYLFRKEGQNVTLSCEQNLNHDAMYWYRQDPGQGLRLIYYSQIVNDFQKGDIAEGYSVSREKKESFPLTVTSAQKNPTAFYLCASNAGALAKNIQYFGAGTRLSVL.

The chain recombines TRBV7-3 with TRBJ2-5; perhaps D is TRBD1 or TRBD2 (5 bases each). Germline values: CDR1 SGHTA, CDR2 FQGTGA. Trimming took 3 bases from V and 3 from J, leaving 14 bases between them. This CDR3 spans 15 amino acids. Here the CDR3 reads CASSFGDREEETQYF. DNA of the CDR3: TGTGCCAGCAGCTTCGGGGACCGGGAAGAAGAGACCCAGTACTTC.